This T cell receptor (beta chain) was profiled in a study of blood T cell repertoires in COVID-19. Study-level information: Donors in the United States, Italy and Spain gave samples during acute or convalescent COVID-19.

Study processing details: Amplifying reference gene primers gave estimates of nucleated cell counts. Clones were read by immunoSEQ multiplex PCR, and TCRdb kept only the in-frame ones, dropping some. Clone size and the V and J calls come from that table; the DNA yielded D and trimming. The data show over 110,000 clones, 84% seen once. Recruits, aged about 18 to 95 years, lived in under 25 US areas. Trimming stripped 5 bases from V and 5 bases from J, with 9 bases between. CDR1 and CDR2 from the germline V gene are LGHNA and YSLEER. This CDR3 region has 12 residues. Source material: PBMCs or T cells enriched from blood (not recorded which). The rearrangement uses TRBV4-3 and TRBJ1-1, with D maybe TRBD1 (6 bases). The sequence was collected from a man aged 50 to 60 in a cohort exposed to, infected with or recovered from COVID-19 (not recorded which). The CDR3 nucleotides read TGCGCCAGCAGCGTAGGGGGAACTGAAGCTTTCTTT. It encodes CASSVGGTEAFF.